This T cell receptor (beta chain) was identified during a study of blood T cell repertoires in COVID-19. The wider study: PBMCs, B-cell-depleted T cells, or T cells provided the cDNA or gDNA that made up the material.

This clone has a single count. V gave up 0 bases and J gave up 3 bases, with 12 bases separating them. CDR1 is SGHTA and CDR2 is FQGNSA in the germline V gene. CDR3 length equals 15 residues. Authors' data handling: Amplification of reference gene primers was used by the study to estimate nucleated cell counts. Assay: immunoSEQ multiplex PCR; the TCRdb copy retains only in-frame clones and omits some. For V, J and clone size, that table is used; D and trimming come from the DNA. The repertoire consists of about 480,000 clones, with approximately 91% occurring once and the leading ten covering roughly 7.3%. Seattle patients were enrolled during active infection and followed longitudinally.

The chain uses TRBV7-2 and TRBJ2-7; D may be TRBD2 (6 bases). The specimen was peripheral blood. The TCR comes from a woman in her forties or fifties with COVID-19, enrolled during active disease. CDR3 sequence (DNA): TGTGCCAGCAGCTTAGCGGCAGGAGGGGTCTACGAGCAGTACTTC. It codes for CASSLAAGGVYEQYF.